A selection of T cell receptor beta chains follows, all from one sample in a study of graft-versus-host responses after intestinal transplantation. No antigen has been assigned to these receptors. The data were produced by immunoSEQ multiplex PCR, yet TCRdb's version contains in-frame clones alone and is incomplete. This sample has about 88,000 clones; around 93% occur once, and the top ten carry 0.35%. The sequences come from unstimulated CD4+ T cells sorted from spleen or lymph node cells, collected before transplant. These receptor sequences come from a human donor who was the organ donor for an intestinal transplant. Both conserved end residues are part of each CDR3. A D gene is named only where the DNA matches it firmly. The size field is filled for only some rows; it gives once, few, many or a size class.

>NA|TRBV1|NA|TRBJ2-1
CTSSQDPAVTYNEQFF
TGCACCAGCAGCCAAGATCCTGCGGTGACCTACAATGAGCAGTTCTTC
>NA|TRBV6-1|TRBD2|TRBJ2-7
CASGAGLGEQYF
TGTGCCAGCGGAGCGGGGCTGGGGGAGCAGTACTTC
>NA|TRBV11-3|NA|TRBJ2-7
CASSLGWAPTYEQYF
TGTGCCAGCAGCTTAGGTTGGGCGCCTACCTACGAGCAGTACTTC
>NA|TRBV30|NA|TRBJ1-2
CAWAGVNYGYTF
TGTGCCTGGGCAGGGGTTAACTATGGCTACACCTTC
>NA|TRBV10-2|NA|TRBJ2-2
CASRGLPNTGELFF
TGCGCCAGCCGGGGACTTCCGAACACCGGGGAGCTGTTTTTT
>NA|TRBV15|NA|TRBJ1-1
CATSRVQGEAFF
TGTGCCACCAGCAGAGTGCAGGGCGAAGCTTTCTTT
>NA|TRBV4-1|TRBD1|TRBJ1-4
CASSHPFGTGTKLFF
TGCGCCAGCAGCCATCCCTTCGGGACAGGCACCAAACTGTTTTTT
>once|TRBV4-1|TRBD1|TRBJ1-5
CASSQGPQGQFSNQPQHF
TGCGCCAGCAGCCAAGGCCCCCAGGGACAGTTTAGCAATCAGCCCCAGCATTTT
>NA|TRBV9|TRBD1|TRBJ2-7
CASSVAPGGTEQYF
TGTGCCAGCAGCGTAGCCCCAGGGGGTACGGAGCAGTACTTC
>once|TRBV28|TRBD2|TRBJ2-7
CASRHGLAGLYEQYF
TGTGCCAGCAGACATGGACTAGCGGGACTTTACGAGCAGTACTTC
>NA|TRBV19|TRBD1|TRBJ2-6
CASSQDRANPIGANVLTF
TGTGCCAGTAGTCAGGACAGGGCAAATCCGATTGGGGCCAACGTCCTGACTTTC
>NA|TRBV4-1|TRBD2|TRBJ2-7
CASSAGASSYEQYF
TGCGCCAGCTCAGCGGGAGCGAGCTCCTACGAGCAGTACTTC
>NA|TRBV13|TRBD1|TRBJ1-6
CASGRTGIESPLHF
TGTGCCAGCGGCCGGACAGGGATTGAATCACCCCTCCACTTT
>NA|TRBV5-4|TRBD1|TRBJ2-3
CASSSPTGVRGDTQYF
TGTGCCAGCAGCTCCCCGACAGGGGTGCGTGGAGATACGCAGTATTTT
>NA|TRBV7-2|NA|TRBJ1-3
CASSLAISGGNTIYF
TGTGCCAGCAGCTTAGCAATTTCGGGGGGAAACACCATATATTTT
>NA|TRBV5-4|TRBD2|TRBJ2-3
CASSLVGGLAAHTQYF
TGTGCCAGCAGCTTGGTTGGCGGACTAGCGGCTCATACGCAGTATTTT
>NA|TRBV2|TRBD2|TRBJ2-3
CASSDFSGRGTQYF
TGTGCCAGCAGTGACTTTAGCGGGAGGGGTACGCAGTATTTT
>once|TRBV28|NA|TRBJ1-4
CASNPGQANEKLFF
TGTGCCAGCAACCCAGGGCAGGCTAATGAAAAACTGTTTTTT
>NA|TRBV30|TRBD1|TRBJ1-2
CAWSGGGHYGYTF
TGTGCCTGGAGTGGAGGGGGCCACTATGGCTACACCTTC
>once|TRBV2|NA|TRBJ1-5
CASSESPIVTQHF
TGTGCCAGCAGTGAAAGCCCCATTGTAACCCAGCATTTT
>NA|TRBV4-1|TRBD1|TRBJ2-4
CASSLDRGNIQYF
TGCGCCAGCAGCCTTGACAGGGGAAACATTCAGTACTTC
>NA|TRBV29-1|NA|TRBJ2-7
CSVVQYYEQYF
TGCAGCGTTGTACAGTACTACGAGCAGTACTTC
>NA|TRBV5-1|TRBD2|TRBJ2-1
CASSSGTSGWSSYNEQFF
TGCGCCAGCAGCTCCGGGACTAGCGGGTGGAGCTCCTACAATGAGCAGTTCTTC
>NA|TRBV6-1|NA|TRBJ2-1
CASSGGLWGEQFF
TGCGCCAGCAGTGGGGGACTCTGGGGTGAGCAGTTCTTC
>NA|TRBV27|TRBD1|TRBJ2-7
CASSGQGPTYEQYF
TGTGCCAGCAGCGGACAGGGGCCCACCTACGAGCAGTACTTC
>NA|TRBV18|TRBD1|TRBJ1-1
CASSPMQGGRVITEAFF
TGTGCCAGCTCACCAATGCAAGGGGGCAGGGTGATCACTGAAGCTTTCTTT
>NA|TRBV4-1|TRBD2|TRBJ2-1
CARLGRTGGPPYNEQFF
TGCGCCAGACTAGGGAGAACGGGGGGACCCCCGTACAATGAGCAGTTCTTC
>NA|TRBV7-3|NA|TRBJ2-3
CASSRGGITDTQYF
TGTGCCAGCAGCCGGGGCGGGATCACAGATACGCAGTATTTT
>NA|TRBV6-5|NA|TRBJ1-4
CGAIPNEKLFF
TGTGGGGCCATTCCCAATGAAAAACTGTTTTTT
>NA|TRBV5-1|TRBD1|TRBJ2-7
CASSSRDREPQLW
TGCGCCAGCAGCTCGCGGGACAGGGAACCCCAATTATGG
>NA|TRBV6-6|NA|TRBJ2-7
CASNQGQRLTYEQYF
TGTGCCAGCAACCAGGGACAAAGATTAACCTACGAGCAGTACTTC
>NA|TRBV6-5|TRBD2|TRBJ2-7
CASSSRTSGYEQYF
TGTGCCAGCAGTTCAAGGACTAGCGGCTACGAGCAGTACTTC
>NA|TRBV28|TRBD2|TRBJ2-7
CASSLVVAGSYEQYF
TGTGCCAGCAGCTTGGTAGTAGCGGGCTCCTACGAGCAGTACTTC
>NA|TRBV9|NA|TRBJ2-5
CASSQAGQETQYF
TGTGCCAGCAGCCAGGCCGGCCAAGAGACCCAGTACTTC
>NA|TRBV29-1|TRBD2|TRBJ2-2
CSVGWTSGRATGELFF
TGCAGCGTTGGTTGGACTAGCGGGAGGGCCACCGGGGAGCTGTTTTTT
>NA|TRBV14|NA|TRBJ1-1
CASRGRQRSNTEAFF
TGTGCCAGCAGGGGAAGACAGCGCTCGAACACTGAAGCTTTCTTT
>NA|TRBV6-5|NA|TRBJ1-1
CASSVRENTEAFF
TGTGCCAGCAGTGTCAGGGAGAACACTGAAGCTTTCTTT
>NA|TRBV15|NA|TRBJ2-7
CATSREERRSYEQYF
TGTGCCACCAGCAGAGAGGAGCGACGATCCTACGAGCAGTACTTC
>NA|TRBV2|NA|TRBJ2-1
CASSESYGAVEQFF
TGTGCCAGCAGTGAATCTTACGGAGCGGTTGAGCAGTTCTTC
>NA|TRBV19|NA|TRBJ2-5
CASSIGRGETQYF
TGTGCCAGTAGTATCGGCAGGGGAGAGACCCAGTACTTC
>NA|TRBV29-1|TRBD2|TRBJ2-2
CSVEGLAGGELFF
TGCAGCGTTGAGGGACTAGCGGGCGGGGAGCTGTTTTTT
>NA|TRBV28|NA|TRBJ2-1
CASSSYRGGEYNEQFF
TGTGCCAGCAGTTCATACAGGGGGGGGGAATACAATGAGCAGTTCTTC
>NA|TRBV11-3|NA|TRBJ2-7
CASSLAARGGRNYEQYF
TGTGCCAGCAGCTTAGCCGCAAGGGGGGGGAGAAACTACGAGCAGTACTTC
>NA|TRBV9|TRBD1|TRBJ1-6
CASSARDRSGGAANSPLHF
TGTGCCAGCAGCGCCCGCGACCGATCAGGGGGCGCTGCTAATTCACCCCTCCACTTT
>NA|TRBV19|NA|TRBJ1-2
CASSLGHQENYGYTF
TGTGCCAGTAGTCTGGGACACCAAGAGAACTATGGCTACACCTTC
>NA|TRBV11-2|NA|TRBJ2-2
CASSDSGLWAGELFF
TGTGCCAGCAGCGATAGCGGCCTATGGGCCGGGGAGCTGTTTTTT
>NA|TRBV18|NA|TRBJ1-2
CASSPPNRAANYGYTF
TGTGCCAGCTCACCGCCTAACAGGGCCGCTAACTATGGCTACACCTTC
>NA|TRBV6-1|NA|TRBJ2-7
CASSEAGLPGVFTYEQYF
TGTGCCAGCAGTGAAGCGGGCCTCCCAGGGGTATTTACCTACGAGCAGTACTTC
>NA|TRBV6-1|TRBD1|TRBJ2-3
CASSPDRGPDTQYF
TGTGCCAGCAGCCCAGACAGGGGGCCAGATACGCAGTATTTT
>NA|TRBV30|TRBD1|TRBJ1-2
CAWSVRDRWYTF
TGTGCCTGGAGTGTAAGGGACAGGTGGTACACCTTC
>NA|TRBV10-3|NA|TRBJ2-1
CAISELQGKGYNEQFF
TGTGCCATCAGTGAGCTTCAGGGAAAGGGTTACAATGAGCAGTTCTTC
>NA|TRBV2|TRBD1|TRBJ1-5
CASRTGQGAQGNQPQHF
TGTGCCAGCAGGACGGGACAGGGGGCTCAGGGCAATCAGCCCCAGCATTTT
>NA|TRBV19|TRBD2|TRBJ2-3
CASSAAGGGVDTQYF
TGTGCCAGTAGTGCAGCCGGCGGGGGGGTCGATACGCAGTATTTT
>NA|TRBV5-4|TRBD1|TRBJ2-5
CASSRTGSETQYF
TGTGCCAGCAGCCGGACAGGTTCAGAGACCCAGTACTTC
>NA|TRBV6-1|NA|TRBJ1-3
CASSEAAGHSGNTIYF
TGTGCCAGCAGTGAAGCGGCCGGACACTCTGGAAACACCATATATTTT